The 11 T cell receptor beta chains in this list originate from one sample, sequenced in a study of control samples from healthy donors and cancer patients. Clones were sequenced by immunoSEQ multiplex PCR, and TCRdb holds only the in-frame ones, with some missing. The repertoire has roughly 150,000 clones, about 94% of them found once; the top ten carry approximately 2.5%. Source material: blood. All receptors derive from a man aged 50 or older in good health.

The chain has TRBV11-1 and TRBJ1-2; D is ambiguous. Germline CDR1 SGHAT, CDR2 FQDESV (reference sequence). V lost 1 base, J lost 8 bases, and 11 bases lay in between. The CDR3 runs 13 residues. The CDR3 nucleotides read TGTGCCAGCAGCTTAGTCGGGAGCGAGGGCTACACCTTC. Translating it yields CASSLVGSEGYTF. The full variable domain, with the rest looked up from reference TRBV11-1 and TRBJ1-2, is EAEVAQSPRYKITEKSQAVAFWCDPISGHATLYWYRQILGQGPELLVQFQDESVVDDSQLPKDRFSAERLKGVDSTLKIQPAELGDSAMYLCASSLVGSEGYTFGSGTRLTVV.

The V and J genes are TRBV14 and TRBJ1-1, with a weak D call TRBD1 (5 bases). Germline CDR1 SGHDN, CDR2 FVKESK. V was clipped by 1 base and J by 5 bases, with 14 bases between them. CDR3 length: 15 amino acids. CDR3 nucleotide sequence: TGTGCCAGCAGCCAAGGATATGAGGGGCGAACTGAAGCTTTCTTT. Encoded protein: CASSQGYEGRTEAFF.

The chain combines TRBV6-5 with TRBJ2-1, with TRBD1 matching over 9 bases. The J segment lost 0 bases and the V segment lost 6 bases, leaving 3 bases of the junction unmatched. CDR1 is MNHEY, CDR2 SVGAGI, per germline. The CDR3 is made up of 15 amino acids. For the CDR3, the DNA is TGTGCCAGCAGACCGGGACAGGGCTCCTACAATGAGCAGTTCTTC. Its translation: CASRPGQGSYNEQFF.

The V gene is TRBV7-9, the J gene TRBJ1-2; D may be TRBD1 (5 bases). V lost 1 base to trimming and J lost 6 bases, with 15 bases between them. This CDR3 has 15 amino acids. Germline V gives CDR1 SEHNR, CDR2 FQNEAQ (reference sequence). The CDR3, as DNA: TGTGCCAGCAGCTTAGGAGGGACCTTGGGGGATGGCTACACCTTC. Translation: CASSLGGTLGDGYTF.

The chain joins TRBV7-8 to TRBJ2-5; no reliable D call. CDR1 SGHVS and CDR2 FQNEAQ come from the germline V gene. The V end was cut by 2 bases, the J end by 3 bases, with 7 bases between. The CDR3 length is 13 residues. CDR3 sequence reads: CASSLIVKETQYF. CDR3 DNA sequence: TGTGCCAGCAGCTTAATCGTTAAAGAGACCCAGTACTTC.

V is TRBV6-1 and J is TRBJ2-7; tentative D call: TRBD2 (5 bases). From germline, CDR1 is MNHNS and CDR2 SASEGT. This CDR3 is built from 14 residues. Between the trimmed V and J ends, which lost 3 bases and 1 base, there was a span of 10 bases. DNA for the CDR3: TGTGCCAGCAGTGAGAGCGGCCTGTCCTACGAGCAGTACTTC. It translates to CASSESGLSYEQYF.

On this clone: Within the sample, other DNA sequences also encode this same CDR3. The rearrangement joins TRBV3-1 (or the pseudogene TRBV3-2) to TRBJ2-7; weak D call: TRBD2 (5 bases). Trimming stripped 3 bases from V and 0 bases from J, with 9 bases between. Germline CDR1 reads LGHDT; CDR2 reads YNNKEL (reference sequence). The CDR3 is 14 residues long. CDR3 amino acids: CASSQMAGSYEQYF. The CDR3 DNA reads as TGTGCCAGCAGCCAGATGGCGGGCTCCTACGAGCAGTACTTC.

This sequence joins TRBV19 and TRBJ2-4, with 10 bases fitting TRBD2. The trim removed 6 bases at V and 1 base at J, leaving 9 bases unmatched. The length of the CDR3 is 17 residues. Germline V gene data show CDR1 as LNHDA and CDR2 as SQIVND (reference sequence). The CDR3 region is CASRDGSGRRAKNIQYF. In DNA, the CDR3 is TGTGCCAGTAGGGATGGTAGCGGGAGGAGGGCCAAAAACATTCAGTACTTC.

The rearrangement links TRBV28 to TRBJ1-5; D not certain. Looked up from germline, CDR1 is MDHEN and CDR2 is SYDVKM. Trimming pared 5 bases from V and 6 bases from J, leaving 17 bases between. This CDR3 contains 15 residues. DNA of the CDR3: TGTGCCAGCAGTACACCGGGATTTCCCGGTCAGCCCCAGCATTTT. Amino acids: CASSTPGFPGQPQHF.

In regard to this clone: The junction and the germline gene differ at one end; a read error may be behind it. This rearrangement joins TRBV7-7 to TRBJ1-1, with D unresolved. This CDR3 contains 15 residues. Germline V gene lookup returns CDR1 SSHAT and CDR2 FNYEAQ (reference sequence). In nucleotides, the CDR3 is TGTGCTAGCAGCTTAGTGGGGAATCGTTTCACTGAAGCTTTCTTT. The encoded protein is CASSLVGNRFTEAFF.

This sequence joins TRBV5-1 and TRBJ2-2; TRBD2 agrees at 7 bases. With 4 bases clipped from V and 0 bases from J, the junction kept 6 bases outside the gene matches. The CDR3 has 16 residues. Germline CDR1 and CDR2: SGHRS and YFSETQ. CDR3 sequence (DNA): TGCGCCAGCAGCCTTTATAGCGGGTCGAACACCGGGGAGCTGTTTTTT. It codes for CASSLYSGSNTGELFF.